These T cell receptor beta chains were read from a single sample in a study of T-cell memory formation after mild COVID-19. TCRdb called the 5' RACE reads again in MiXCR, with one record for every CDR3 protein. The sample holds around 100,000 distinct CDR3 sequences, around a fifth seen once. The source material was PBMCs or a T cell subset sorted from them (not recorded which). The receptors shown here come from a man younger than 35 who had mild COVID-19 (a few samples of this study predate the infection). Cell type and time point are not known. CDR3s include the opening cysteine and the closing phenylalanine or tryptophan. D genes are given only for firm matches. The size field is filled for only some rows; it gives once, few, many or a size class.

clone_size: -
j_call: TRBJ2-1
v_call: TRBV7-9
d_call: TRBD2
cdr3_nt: TGTGCCAGCAGCTTAGAAAGACTAGCGGGGGTGTCCTACAATGAGCAGTTCTTC
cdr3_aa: CASSLERLAGVSYNEQFF

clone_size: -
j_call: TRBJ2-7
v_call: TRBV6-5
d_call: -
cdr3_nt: TGTGCCAGCAGTTTAAGGGAATTCTACGAGCAGTACTTC
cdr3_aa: CASSLREFYEQYF

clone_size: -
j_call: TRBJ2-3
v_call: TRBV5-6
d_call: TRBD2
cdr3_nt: TGTGCCAGCAGCCCCCGGCGGGGGGCAGGAGATACGCAGTATTTT
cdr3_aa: CASSPRRGAGDTQYF

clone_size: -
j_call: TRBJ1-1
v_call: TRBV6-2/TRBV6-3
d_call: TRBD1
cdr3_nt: TGTGCCAGCAAACTACAGGGGGCGCAGGTTGTGAACACTGAAGCTTTCTTT
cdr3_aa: CASKLQGAQVVNTEAFF

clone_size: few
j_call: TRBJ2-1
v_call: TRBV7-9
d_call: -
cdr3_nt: TGTGCCAGCGTACGGAGAACTGACAATGAGCAGTTCTTC
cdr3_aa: CASVRRTDNEQFF

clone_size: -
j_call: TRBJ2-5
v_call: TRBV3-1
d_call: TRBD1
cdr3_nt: TGTGCCAGCAGCCAAGACGGGACAGGTCATTGGACCCAGTACTTC
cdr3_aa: CASSQDGTGHWTQYF

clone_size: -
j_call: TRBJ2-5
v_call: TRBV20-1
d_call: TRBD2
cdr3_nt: TGCAGTGCTATTTTGTTTCTTGGCGGGAGTCAAGAGACCCAGTACTTC
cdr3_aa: CSAILFLGGSQETQYF

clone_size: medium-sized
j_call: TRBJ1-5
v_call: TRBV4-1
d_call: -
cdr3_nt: TGCGCCAGCAGCCAACTCTGGGGGGAAGGTGGGCAGCCCCAGCATTTT
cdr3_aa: CASSQLWGEGGQPQHF

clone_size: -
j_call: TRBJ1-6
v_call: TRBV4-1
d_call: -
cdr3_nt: TGCGCCAGCAGCCAAGGGGGGGGACACTTCTCCTATAATTCACCCCTCCACTTT
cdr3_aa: CASSQGGGHFSYNSPLHF

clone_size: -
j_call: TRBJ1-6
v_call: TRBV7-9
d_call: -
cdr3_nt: TGTGCCAGCAGCCCCTCCGTGGGTGCGAGTTCACCCCTCCACTTT
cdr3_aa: CASSPSVGASSPLHF

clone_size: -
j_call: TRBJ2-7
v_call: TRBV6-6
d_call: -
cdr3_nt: TGTGCCAGCACCGAACACTCGACCTACGAGCAGTACTTC
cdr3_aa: CASTEHSTYEQYF

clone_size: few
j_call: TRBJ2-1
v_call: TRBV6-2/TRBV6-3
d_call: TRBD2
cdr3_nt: TGTGCCAGTAAGCCCGGGACTAGCGGGGGAGGGTCCTACAATGAGCAGTTCTTC
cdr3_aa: CASKPGTSGGGSYNEQFF

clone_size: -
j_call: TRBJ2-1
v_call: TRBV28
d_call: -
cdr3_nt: TGTGCCAGCAGTTTATGGGGGGCCTACAATGAGCAGTTCTTC
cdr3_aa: CASSLWGAYNEQFF

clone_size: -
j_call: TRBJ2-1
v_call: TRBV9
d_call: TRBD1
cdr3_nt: TGTGCCAGCGAGGACAGGGGAAGCAATGAGCAGTTCTTC
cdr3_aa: CASEDRGSNEQFF

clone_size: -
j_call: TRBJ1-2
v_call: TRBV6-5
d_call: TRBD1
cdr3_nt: TGTGCCAGCAGTTCCGTGACAGGGGGGGTTTATGGCTACACCTTC
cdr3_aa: CASSSVTGGVYGYTF

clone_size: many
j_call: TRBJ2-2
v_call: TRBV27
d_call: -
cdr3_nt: TGTGCCAGCAGTGGAGACAGCACCGGGGAGCTGTTTTTT
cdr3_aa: CASSGDSTGELFF

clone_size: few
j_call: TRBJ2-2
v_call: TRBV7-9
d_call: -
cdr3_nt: TGTGCCAGCAGCTTAAATCCAGGGAAAACCGGGGAGCTGTTTTTT
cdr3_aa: CASSLNPGKTGELFF

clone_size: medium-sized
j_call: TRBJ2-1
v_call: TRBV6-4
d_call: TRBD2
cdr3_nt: TGTGCCAGCAGTGAAACTAGCGGGGGGGCACATGAGCAGTTCTTC
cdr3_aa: CASSETSGGAHEQFF

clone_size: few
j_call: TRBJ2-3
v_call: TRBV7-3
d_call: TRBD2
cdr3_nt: TGTGCCAGCAGCTTAAAAGCCGGACTAGCCCCTATTAGCACAGATACGCAGTATTTT
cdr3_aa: CASSLKAGLAPISTDTQYF

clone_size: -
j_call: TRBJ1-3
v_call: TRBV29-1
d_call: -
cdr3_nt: TGCAGCGCAGCCTCTGGAAACACCATATATTTT
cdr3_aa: CSAASGNTIYF

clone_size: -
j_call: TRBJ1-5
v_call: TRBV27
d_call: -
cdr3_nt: TGTGCCAGCAGTTTATTCGCAGGAAATCAGCCCCAGCATTTT
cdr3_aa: CASSLFAGNQPQHF

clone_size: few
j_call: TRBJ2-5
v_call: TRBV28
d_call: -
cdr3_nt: TGTGCCAGCAGTTCTCACAGCCAAGAGACCCAGTACTTC
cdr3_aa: CASSSHSQETQYF

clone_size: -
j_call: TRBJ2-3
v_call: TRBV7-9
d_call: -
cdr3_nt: TGTGCCAGCAGCCAAGGGACCCAAGATACGCAGTATTTT
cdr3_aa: CASSQGTQDTQYF

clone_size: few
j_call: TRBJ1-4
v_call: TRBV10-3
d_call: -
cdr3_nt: TGTGCCATCAGGATCAGGGAGGGTGAAAAACTGTTTTTT
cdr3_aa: CAIRIREGEKLFF

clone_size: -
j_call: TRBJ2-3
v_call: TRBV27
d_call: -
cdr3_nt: TGTGCCAGCAGTTTATCGGTCCACACAGATACGCAGTATTTT
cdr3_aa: CASSLSVHTDTQYF

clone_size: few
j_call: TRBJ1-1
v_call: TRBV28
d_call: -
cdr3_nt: TGTGCCAGCACCCAAGGCAGACTTGAAGCTTTCTTT
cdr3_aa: CASTQGRLEAFF

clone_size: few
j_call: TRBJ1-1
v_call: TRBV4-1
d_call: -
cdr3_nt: TGCGCCAGCAGCCAAGAACCAATGGGGTATGAAGCTTTCTTT
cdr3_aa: CASSQEPMGYEAFF

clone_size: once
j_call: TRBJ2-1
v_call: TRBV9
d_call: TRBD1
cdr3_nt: TGTGCCAGCAGCGTGGGGACAGGGGGATCCAATGAGCAGTTCTTC
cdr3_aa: CASSVGTGGSNEQFF

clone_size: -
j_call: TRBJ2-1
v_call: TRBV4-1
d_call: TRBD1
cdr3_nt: TGCGCCAGCAGCGAGTGGACAGGGGGCGCTGGGAATGAGCAGTTCTTC
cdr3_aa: CASSEWTGGAGNEQFF

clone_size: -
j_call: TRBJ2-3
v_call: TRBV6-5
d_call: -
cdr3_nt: TGTGCCAGCAGTTTCCCCCTTTCTTTTAGGTGGGGGGCAGATACGCAGTATTTT
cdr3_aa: CASSFPLSFRWGADTQYF

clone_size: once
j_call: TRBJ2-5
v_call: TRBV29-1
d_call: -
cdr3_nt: TGCAGCGTTGAAGCGGCAGGGGGGATACGAGAGACCCAGTACTTC
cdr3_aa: CSVEAAGGIRETQYF

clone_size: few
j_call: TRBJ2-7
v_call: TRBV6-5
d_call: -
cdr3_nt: TGTGCCAGCAGTTACTCCCAGATCTACGAGCAGTACTTC
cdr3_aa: CASSYSQIYEQYF

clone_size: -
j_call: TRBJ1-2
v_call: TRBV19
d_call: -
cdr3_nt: TGTGCCAGTTCGACTTCCGGGACACGCTATGGCTACACCTTC
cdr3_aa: CASSTSGTRYGYTF

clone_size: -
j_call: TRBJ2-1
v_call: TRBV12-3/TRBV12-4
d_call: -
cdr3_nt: TGTGCCAGCAGTTTGTTGGCGTCCCACAATGAGCAGTTCTTC
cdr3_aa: CASSLLASHNEQFF

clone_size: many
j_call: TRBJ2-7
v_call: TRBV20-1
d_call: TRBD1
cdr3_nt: TGCAGTGCTAGGGGGACAGGGTTGCAGCAGTACTTC
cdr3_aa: CSARGTGLQQYF

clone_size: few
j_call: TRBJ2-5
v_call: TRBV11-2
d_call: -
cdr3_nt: TGTGCCAGCAGCGCCACCGGGTACCAAGAGACCCAGTACTTC
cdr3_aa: CASSATGYQETQYF

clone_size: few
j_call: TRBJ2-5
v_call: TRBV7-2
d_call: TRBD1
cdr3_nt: TGTGCCAGCAGCTTGCCCGGGACAGGGTGGGAGACCCAGTACTTC
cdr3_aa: CASSLPGTGWETQYF

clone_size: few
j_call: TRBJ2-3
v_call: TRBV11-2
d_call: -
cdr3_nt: TGTGCCAGCAGTTCTAGAACAGATACGCAGTATTTT
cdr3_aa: CASSSRTDTQYF

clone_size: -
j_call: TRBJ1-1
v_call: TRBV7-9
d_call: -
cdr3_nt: TGTGCCAGCGCCGGAGGAAGCACTGAAGCTTTCTTT
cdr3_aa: CASAGGSTEAFF

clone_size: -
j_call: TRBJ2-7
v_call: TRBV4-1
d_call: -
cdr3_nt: TGCGCCAGCAGCCAAGTTCTGTCCTACGAGCAGTACTTC
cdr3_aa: CASSQVLSYEQYF

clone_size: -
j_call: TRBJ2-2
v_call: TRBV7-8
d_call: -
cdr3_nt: TGTGCCAGCAGCTCCGGGTCGACGGGCTGGGAGCTGTTTTTT
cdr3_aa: CASSSGSTGWELFF

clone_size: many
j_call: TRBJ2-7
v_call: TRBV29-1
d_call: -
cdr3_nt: TGCAGCGCTAACTCAGGTACCAACGAGCAGTACTTC
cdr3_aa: CSANSGTNEQYF

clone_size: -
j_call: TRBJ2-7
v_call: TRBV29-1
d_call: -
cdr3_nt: TGCAGCGTTGCGCCGACAGGCTCGGGCGGCTACGAGCAGTACTTC
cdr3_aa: CSVAPTGSGGYEQYF

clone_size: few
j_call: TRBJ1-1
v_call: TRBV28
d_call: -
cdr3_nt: TGTGCCAGCAGTTTCGACAGCCTAAACACTGAAGCTTTCTTT
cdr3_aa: CASSFDSLNTEAFF

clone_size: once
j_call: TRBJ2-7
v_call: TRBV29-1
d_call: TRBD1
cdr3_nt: TGCAGCGTCTCCGGGACAGGGGCCACCTCCGCCTTCTACGAGCAGTACTTC
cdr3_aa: CSVSGTGATSAFYEQYF

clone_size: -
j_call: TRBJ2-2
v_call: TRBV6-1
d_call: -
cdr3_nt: TGTGCCAGCAGGGCGGGGGACAGGCCCTACTCCGGGGAGCTGTTTTTT
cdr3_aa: CASRAGDRPYSGELFF

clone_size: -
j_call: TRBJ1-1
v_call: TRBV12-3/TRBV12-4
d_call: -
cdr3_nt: TGTGCCAGCAGCCCTTATGGTGACACTGAAGCTTTCTTT
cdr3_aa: CASSPYGDTEAFF

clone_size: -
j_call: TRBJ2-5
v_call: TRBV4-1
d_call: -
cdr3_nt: TGCGCCAGCAGCCAAGGGTGGGGCAGTGAGACCCAGTACTTC
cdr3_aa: CASSQGWGSETQYF

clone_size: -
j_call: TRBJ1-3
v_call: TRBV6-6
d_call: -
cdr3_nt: TGTGCCAGCAGTTACTCACCTACTGAAAGCTCTGGAAACACCATATATTTT
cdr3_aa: CASSYSPTESSGNTIYF

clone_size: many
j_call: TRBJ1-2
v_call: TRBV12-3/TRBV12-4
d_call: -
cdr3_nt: TGTGCCAGCAGCCCCACAGGGAACTATGGCTACACCTTC
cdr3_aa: CASSPTGNYGYTF

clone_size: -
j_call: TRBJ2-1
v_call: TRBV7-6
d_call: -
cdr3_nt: TGTGCCAGCAGCCCTCTAGACACCACCGGATACAATGAGCAGTTCTTC
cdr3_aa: CASSPLDTTGYNEQFF

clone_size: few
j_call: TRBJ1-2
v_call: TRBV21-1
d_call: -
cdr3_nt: TGTGCCTCCCTCGGGGGGAATGGCTACACCTTC
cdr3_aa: CASLGGNGYTF

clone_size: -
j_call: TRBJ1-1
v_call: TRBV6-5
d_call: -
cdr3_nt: TGTGCCAGCAGTACCTCCGGGAACACTGAAGCTTTCTTT
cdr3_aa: CASSTSGNTEAFF

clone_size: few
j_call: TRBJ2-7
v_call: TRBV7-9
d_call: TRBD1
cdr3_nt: TGTGCCAGCAGCGGGGACAGCTCCTACGAGCAGTACTTC
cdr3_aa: CASSGDSSYEQYF

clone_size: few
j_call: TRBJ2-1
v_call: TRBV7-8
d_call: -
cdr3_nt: TGTGCCAGCAAACCATGGGGACACCTCAATGAGCAGTTCTTC
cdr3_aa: CASKPWGHLNEQFF

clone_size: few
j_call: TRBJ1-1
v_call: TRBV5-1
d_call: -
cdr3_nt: TGCGCCAGCAGCCCGGGATCCCTAGGGACGTTGAACACTGAAGCTTTCTTT
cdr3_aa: CASSPGSLGTLNTEAFF

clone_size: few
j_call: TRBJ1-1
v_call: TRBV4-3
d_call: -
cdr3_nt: TGCGCCAGCAGCCAGGCCGCGGGGCGCACTGAAGCTTTCTTT
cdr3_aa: CASSQAAGRTEAFF